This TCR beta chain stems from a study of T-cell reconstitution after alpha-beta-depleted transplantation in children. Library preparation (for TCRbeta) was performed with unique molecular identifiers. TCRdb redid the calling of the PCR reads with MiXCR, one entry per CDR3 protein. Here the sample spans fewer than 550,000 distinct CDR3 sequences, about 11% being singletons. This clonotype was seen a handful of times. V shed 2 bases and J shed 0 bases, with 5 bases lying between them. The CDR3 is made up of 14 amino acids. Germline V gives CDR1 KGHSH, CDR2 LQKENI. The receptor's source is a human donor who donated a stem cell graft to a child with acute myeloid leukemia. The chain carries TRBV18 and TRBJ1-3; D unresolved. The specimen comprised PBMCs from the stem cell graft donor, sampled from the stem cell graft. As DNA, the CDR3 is TGTGCCAGCTCACCAGGGTTCTCTGGAAACACCATATATTTT. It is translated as CASSPGFSGNTIYF.